The 28 T cell receptor beta chains given below trace back to one sample, sequenced in a study of CD8 T cells in Susac syndrome. Random hexamers were used to reverse transcribe the RNA input (about 0.5 to 1 ug). Using its own MiXCR run on the immunoSEQ multiplex PCR reads, TCRdb lists one record per CDR3 protein. This table has 180,000 or so distinct CDR3 sequences, more than 90% appearing once. Sample: CD4+ T cells from PBMCs. Receptors were obtained from a human donor with multiple sclerosis.

The chain combines TRBV6-6 with TRBJ2-7; D remains ambiguous. Germline values: CDR1 MNHNY, CDR2 SVGAGI (reference sequence). Deletions cut 0 bases from V and 3 bases from J, with 9 bases between. This CDR3 has 14 residues. The CDR3 is CASSYSRVYYEQYF. CDR3 DNA: TGTGCCAGCAGTTACTCTCGGGTGTACTACGAGCAGTACTTC.

A single count supports this clonotype. The genes are TRBV3-1 and TRBJ2-3; 10 bases match TRBD2. The CDR3 length is 16 residues. Trimming at V came to 1 base and at J to 5 bases, leaving 6 bases not matched to a gene. Germline lookup yields CDR1 LGHDT and CDR2 YNNKEL (reference sequence). CDR3 DNA: TGTGCCAGCAGCCAAGGCACTAGCGGGGTGGGAGATACGCAGTATTTT. Its protein is CASSQGTSGVGDTQYF.

CDR3 DNA sequence: TGTGCCACCAGTGATTTGGGGGGGACATCGAACACCGGGGAGCTGTTTTTT. This codes for CATSDLGGTSNTGELFF. The V call is TRBV24-1, the J call TRBJ2-2; D possibly matches TRBD1 or TRBD2 (6 bases each). Per the germline V gene, CDR1 is KGHDR and CDR2 is SFDVKD. The CDR3 extends over 17 amino acids. With 0 bases removed from V and 0 bases from J, the gap between germline ends came to 10 bases.

V usage is TRBV30 and J usage is TRBJ2-3, with TRBD2 identical over 10 bases. The CDR3 contains 13 residues. Germline values: CDR1 GTSNPN, CDR2 SVGIG (reference sequence). The junction had 0 bases not matched to a gene; V was cut back by 3 bases and J by 3 bases. The CDR3 DNA is TGTGCCTGGAGGACTAGCGGGACAGATACGCAGTATTTT. It translates to CAWRTSGTDTQYF.

The chain has TRBV7-9 and TRBJ2-7; no firm D call. V shed 4 bases and J shed 4 bases, with 11 bases lying between them. Germline V CDR1 and CDR2: SEHNR, FQNEAQ (reference sequence). The CDR3 sequence is 13 residues long. CDR3 region: CASSYGSTYEQYF. The CDR3 region has the DNA TGTGCCAGCAGCTACGGATCTACTTACGAGCAGTACTTC.

V usage is TRBV20-1 and J usage is TRBJ1-1, with 7 bases that match TRBD1. From germline, CDR1 is DFQATT and CDR2 SNEGSKA (reference sequence). The CDR3 consists of 13 residues. V trimming: 7 bases; J trimming: 0 bases; junction bases outside the gene matches: 5. Here the CDR3 DNA reads TGCAGTGTGCTGGGACAGATGAACACTGAAGCTTTCTTT. Protein sequence: CSVLGQMNTEAFF.

This chain joins TRBV7-9 and TRBJ2-7; the D gene could be TRBD1 or TRBD2 (5 bases each). Trimming pared 5 bases from V and 6 bases from J, leaving 14 bases between. Germline CDR1 reads SEHNR; CDR2 reads FQNEAQ (reference sequence). The CDR3 consists of 13 residues. The CDR3 nucleotides are TGTGCCAGCAGCCCGGGGCACGTCTCCGAGCAGTACTTC. Protein: CASSPGHVSEQYF.

The rearrangement uses TRBV27 and TRBJ1-1, with D tentatively TRBD1 (6 bases). CDR3 length equals 14 residues. V shed 5 bases and J shed 1 base, with 11 bases lying between them. The germline gives CDR1 MNHEY, CDR2 SMNVEV (reference sequence). CDR3 amino acids: CASSPDSRNTEAFF. CDR3 sequence (DNA): TGTGCCAGCAGTCCGGACAGCAGGAACACTGAAGCTTTCTTT.

This chain uses TRBV20-1 with TRBJ2-1; 12 positions match TRBD2. The germline V gene encodes CDR1 DFQATT and CDR2 SNEGSKA (reference sequence). The CDR3 spans 14 residues. V was clipped by 2 bases and J by 7 bases; unmatched bases: 3. The CDR3 nucleotides read TGCAGTGCTAGATCCGGACTAGCGGGGAATGAGCAGTTCTTC. It encodes CSARSGLAGNEQFF.

The chain joins TRBV11-1 to TRBJ2-1; 9 bases match TRBD1. The CDR3 totals 15 residues. Germline V gene sequence: CDR1 SGHAT, CDR2 FQDESV (reference sequence). Trimming at V came to 5 bases and at J to 7 bases, leaving 9 bases not matched to a gene. The CDR3 DNA follows: TGTGCCAGCAGCGTGGGACAGGGAAATTGGAATGAGCAGTTCTTC. Its translation is CASSVGQGNWNEQFF. Filled out from reference TRBV11-1 and TRBJ2-1, the complete variable domain reads EAEVAQSPRYKITEKSQAVAFWCDPISGHATLYWYRQILGQGPELLVQFQDESVVDDSQLPKDRFSAERLKGVDSTLKIQPAELGDSAMYLCASSVGQGNWNEQFFGPGTRLTVL.

The chain combines TRBV10-3 with TRBJ2-7; unclear D gene. Between the trimmed V and J ends, which lost 2 bases and 0 bases, there was a span of 8 bases. CDR3 length equals 14 residues. Germline assignment: CDR1 ENHRY and CDR2 SYGVKD. The CDR3 is CAISEVGASYEQYF. In DNA, the CDR3 is TGTGCCATCAGTGAGGTTGGAGCCTCCTACGAGCAGTACTTC.

This rearrangement joins TRBV7-9 to TRBJ2-3, with D perhaps assigned TRBD1 or TRBD2 (5 bases each). This CDR3 is built from 14 residues. Germline lookup yields CDR1 SEHNR and CDR2 FQNEAQ (reference sequence). V shed 4 bases and J shed 2 bases, with 10 bases lying between them. DNA of the CDR3: TGTGCCAGCAGCTCTGGGGGATACACAGATACGCAGTATTTT. Translated, it gives CASSSGGYTDTQYF.

The J gene is TRBJ1-2, the V gene TRBV7-9; D is unresolved. Germline V gene data show CDR1 as SEHNR and CDR2 as FQNEAQ (reference sequence). CDR3 length equals 14 residues. V was cut by 1 base and J by 2 bases, with 8 bases left in between. CDR3 region: CASSLGTRNYGYTF. The CDR3 bases are TGTGCCAGCAGCTTAGGCACCAGAAACTATGGCTACACCTTC.

The rearrangement links TRBV20-1 to TRBJ1-2; D gene ambiguous. Germline values: CDR1 DFQATT, CDR2 SNEGSKA (reference sequence). Deletions cut 0 bases from V and 8 bases from J, with 7 bases between. The CDR3 has 11 residues. The CDR3 sequence: CSARDSPGYTF. The CDR3 coding sequence is TGCAGTGCTAGAGATTCGCCCGGCTACACCTTC.

V usage is TRBV20-1 and J usage is TRBJ2-3; maybe TRBD2 (5 bases). The CDR3 is made up of 13 amino acids. CDR1 DFQATT and CDR2 SNEGSKA come from the germline V gene (reference sequence). Trimming cost V 3 bases and J 0 bases, with 7 bases left between them. This CDR3 is CSASTSSTDTQYF. As DNA, the CDR3 is TGCAGTGCTAGTACTAGTAGCACAGATACGCAGTATTTT.

This clonotype was counted once. V gene TRBV12-3 or TRBV12-4 combines with J gene TRBJ1-1; tentatively, D is TRBD1 (5 bases). The V gene lost 6 bases and the J gene lost 4 bases, with 15 bases spanning the gap. This CDR3 is built from 14 residues. This chain's CDR3 is CASRRPGGATEAFF. CDR3 nucleotide sequence: TGTGCCAGCAGAAGACCCGGAGGGGCCACTGAAGCTTTCTTT.

The CDR3 nucleotides are TGTGCCAGCGGACTAGCGGGAGGGCCCGAGCAGTACTTC. Protein product: CASGLAGGPEQYF. The V and J genes are TRBV25-1 and TRBJ2-7; 15 positions match TRBD2. The CDR3 loop spans 13 amino acids. The trim removed 8 bases at V and 6 bases at J, leaving 2 bases unmatched. Germline lookup yields CDR1 MGHDK and CDR2 SYGVNS.

The rearrangement links TRBV29-1 to TRBJ1-1; D possibly corresponds to TRBD1 (5 bases). Trimming pared 7 bases from V and 1 base from J, leaving 10 bases between. Germline CDR1 reads SQVTM; CDR2 reads ANQGSEA. The length of the CDR3 is 12 residues. The CDR3 DNA is TGCAGCGCTAGACAGCAGAACACTGAAGCTTTCTTT. It specifies CSARQQNTEAFF.

The chain joins TRBV20-1 to TRBJ2-3; 16 nucleotides agree with TRBD2. CDR1 DFQATT and CDR2 SNEGSKA come from the germline V gene (reference sequence). There are 18 residues in the CDR3. V lost 0 bases, J lost 5 bases, and 8 bases stayed unmatched. The CDR3 loop reads CSARDWGTSGRAGDTQYF. CDR3 nucleotides: TGCAGTGCTAGAGATTGGGGGACTAGCGGGAGGGCTGGAGATACGCAGTATTTT.

CDR3 loop: CASRKGGEATAGELFF. CDR3 DNA: TGTGCCAGCAGGAAGGGGGGAGAGGCTACCGCCGGGGAGCTGTTTTTT. V gene TRBV27 combines with J gene TRBJ2-2; D may be TRBD1 or TRBD2 (6 bases each). Trimming removed 6 bases from V and 6 bases from J, with 20 bases in between. Germline CDR1 and CDR2: MNHEY and SMNVEV (reference sequence). CDR3 length: 16 amino acids.

This chain uses TRBV7-9 with TRBJ2-1, with 8 nucleotides matching TRBD2. The trim removed 0 bases at V and 6 bases at J, leaving 4 bases unmatched. This CDR3 is 15 amino acids long. Per the germline V gene, CDR1 is SEHNR and CDR2 is FQNEAQ (reference sequence). CDR3 region: CASSLAGLVSNEQFF. CDR3 in DNA: TGTGCCAGCAGCTTAGCGGGACTAGTAAGCAATGAGCAGTTCTTC.

The chain uses TRBV2 and TRBJ2-1; D is unclear. The CDR3 extends over 12 amino acids. In germline, CDR1 is SNHLY, CDR2 FYNNEI. V was clipped by 2 bases and J by 5 bases, with 4 bases between them. Written as DNA, the CDR3 is TGTGCCAGCAGTGAAAGGGACAATGAGCAGTTCTTC. This sequence encodes CASSERDNEQFF. Looking up the rest from reference TRBV2 and TRBJ2-1 gives the full variable domain: EPEVTQTPSHQVTQMGQEVILRCVPISNHLYFYWYRQILGQKVEFLVSFYNNEISEKSEIFDDQFSVERPDGSNFTLKIRSTKLEDSAMYFCASSERDNEQFFGPGTRLTVL.

This sequence joins TRBV20-1 and TRBJ2-7; D is ambiguous. The CDR3 length is 11 residues. Germline V gene lookup returns CDR1 DFQATT and CDR2 SNEGSKA (reference sequence). Trimming cost V 1 base and J 1 base, with 2 bases left between them. CDR3: CSARGSYEQYF. As DNA, the CDR3 is TGCAGTGCTAGAGGGTCCTACGAGCAGTACTTC.

The CDR3: CAWSLGGTDLYSNQPQHF. DNA for the CDR3: TGTGCCTGGAGTCTAGGGGGGACGGACCTATATAGCAATCAGCCCCAGCATTTT. The chain links TRBV30 to TRBJ1-5; D is perhaps TRBD1 (6 bases). Germline CDR1 and CDR2: GTSNPN and SVGIG (reference sequence). CDR3 length: 18 residues. Trimming removed 2 bases at V and 0 bases at J, with 20 bases between. Together with reference TRBV30 and TRBJ1-5, the CDR3 gives the full variable domain: SQTIHQWPATLVQPVGSPLSLECTVEGTSNPNLYWYRQAAGRGLQLLFYSVGIGQISSEVPQNLSASRPQDRQFILSSKKLLLSDSGFYLCAWSLGGTDLYSNQPQHFGDGTRLSIL.

The chain joins TRBV27 to TRBJ2-2; tentatively, D is TRBD2 (6 bases). CDR1 is MNHEY, CDR2 SMNVEV, per germline (reference sequence). This CDR3 is 14 amino acids long. The V end was cut by 0 bases, the J end by 5 bases, with 7 bases between. The CDR3: CASSLSGGTGELFF. DNA for the CDR3: TGTGCCAGCAGTTTATCGGGGGGAACCGGGGAGCTGTTTTTT.

In nucleotides, the CDR3 is TGCAGCGTCGTGGGTAGGGTATTCGCTGAAGCTTTCTTT. Amino acid sequence: CSVVGRVFAEAFF. The V and J genes are TRBV29-1 and TRBJ1-1; D not resolved. The V end lost 6 bases, the J end lost 6 bases, and 17 bases lay between the germline ends. Per the germline V gene, CDR1 is SQVTM and CDR2 is ANQGSEA. The CDR3 loop spans 13 amino acids. Full variable domain (remainder filled in from reference TRBV29-1 and TRBJ1-1): SAVISQKPSRDICQRGTSLTIQCQVDSQVTMMFWYRQQPGQSLTLIATANQGSEATYESGFVIDKFPISRPNLTFSTLTVSNMSPEDSSIYLCSVVGRVFAEAFFGQGTRLTVV.

The V and J genes are TRBV5-1 and TRBJ1-4; 11 bases align to TRBD1. Germline V gene sequence: CDR1 SGHRS, CDR2 YFSETQ. The CDR3 has 15 residues. V was pared by 2 bases and J by 4 bases, with 1 base of the junction left unmatched. The CDR3 DNA is TGCGCCAGCAGCTTCGGGACAGGGGGTAATGAAAAACTGTTTTTT. It translates to CASSFGTGGNEKLFF. Full variable domain (remainder filled in from reference TRBV5-1 and TRBJ1-4): KAGVTQTPRYLIKTRGQQVTLSCSPISGHRSVSWYQQTPGQGLQFLFEYFSETQRNKGNFPGRFSGRQFSNSRSEMNVSTLELGDSALYLCASSFGTGGNEKLFFGSGTQLSVL.

The V call is TRBV20-1, the J call TRBJ1-2; a possible D gene is TRBD1 (6 bases). Germline CDR1 DFQATT, CDR2 SNEGSKA (reference sequence). The CDR3 spans 14 residues. Trimming took off 0 bases at V and 4 bases at J, with 12 bases between the two ends. The CDR3 spells CSARDSSRGYGYTF. As DNA, the CDR3 is TGCAGTGCTAGAGACTCCAGCAGGGGCTATGGCTACACCTTC.